The next 22 T cell receptor beta chains were all read from a single sample in a study of Ad26.COV2.S vaccination and SARS-CoV-2 variants. Clones were read by immunoSEQ multiplex PCR, and TCRdb kept only the in-frame ones, dropping some. The sample records about 350,000 clones, about 91% being singletons. Sequencing used peripheral blood, obtained after recovery from COVID-19. The receptors originated from a human donor who had recovered from COVID-19.

V usage is TRBV6-2 or TRBV6-3 and J usage is TRBJ2-6, with D unresolved. Germline V gene data show CDR1 as MNHEY and CDR2 as SVGEGT. The CDR3 has 11 residues. The V and J ends lost 2 bases and 12 bases respectively, with 5 bases between them. The CDR3 protein is CASSYHTVLTF. The CDR3 DNA reads TGTGCCAGCAGTTACCACACCGTCCTGACTTTC.

The J gene is TRBJ2-3, the V gene TRBV10-3; 7 positions match TRBD1. There are 14 residues in the CDR3. V dropped 5 bases and J dropped 2; count of bases not matched to a gene: 4. Germline lookup yields CDR1 ENHRY and CDR2 SYGVKD. The CDR3 loop is CAISKGQLTDTQYF. As DNA, the CDR3 is TGTGCCATCAGTAAGGGACAGCTCACAGATACGCAGTATTTT.

V and J are TRBV5-1 and TRBJ2-5, with TRBD2 matching over 7 bases. CDR1 is SGHRS and CDR2 is YFSETQ in the germline V gene. CDR3 length equals 14 residues. The J segment lost 3 bases and the V segment lost 1 base, leaving 3 bases of the junction unmatched. CDR3 nucleotide sequence: TGCGCCAGCAGCTTGCGGGGGAGGGAAGAGACCCAGTACTTC. Amino acid sequence: CASSLRGREETQYF. The entire variable domain, with the rest obtained from reference TRBV5-1 and TRBJ2-5, is as follows: KAGVTQTPRYLIKTRGQQVTLSCSPISGHRSVSWYQQTPGQGLQFLFEYFSETQRNKGNFPGRFSGRQFSNSRSEMNVSTLELGDSALYLCASSLRGREETQYFGPGTRLLVL.

The count of this clone is one. Other DNA sequences in this sample translate to the same CDR3. The chain has TRBV5-1 and TRBJ2-1; 12 bases agree with TRBD2. After removal of 3 bases from V and 4 bases from J, the junction contained 2 bases not matched to a gene. Germline-derived CDR1 and CDR2 are SGHRS and YFSETQ. The CDR3 has 15 amino acids. This chain's CDR3 is CASSWGLAGYNEQFF. For the CDR3, the DNA is TGCGCCAGCAGCTGGGGACTAGCGGGTTACAATGAGCAGTTCTTC.

The DNA for the CDR3 is TGTGCCAGCAGCTTAGGCACATCAGAGACCCAGTACTTC. Its protein is CASSLGTSETQYF. V and J are TRBV7-2 and TRBJ2-5; D uncertain. Germline V gene lookup returns CDR1 SGHTA and CDR2 FQGNSA. V was cut by 1 base and J by 4 bases, with 7 bases left in between. This CDR3 comprises 13 residues.

The rearrangement uses TRBV15 and TRBJ2-7; D is undetermined. The CDR3 runs 15 residues. The germline V gene encodes CDR1 LNHNV and CDR2 YYDKDF (reference sequence). The V gene lost 6 bases and the J gene lost 0 bases, with 15 bases spanning the gap. CDR3 DNA: TGTGCCACCAGTGACGGACCCAGGAGCTCCTACGAGCAGTACTTC. The encoded protein is CATSDGPRSSYEQYF.

The genes are TRBV6-2 or TRBV6-3 and TRBJ2-1, with 11 bases lining up with TRBD2. The CDR3 loop spans 17 amino acids. The trim removed 2 bases at V and 2 bases at J, leaving 5 bases unmatched. Germline CDR1 reads MNHEY; CDR2 reads SVGEGT. As DNA, the CDR3 is TGTGCCAGCAGTTACCCATTAGCGGGGGGGACCTACAATGAGCAGTTCTTC. Its translation: CASSYPLAGGTYNEQFF.

The chain has TRBV4-3 and TRBJ2-4; D is possibly TRBD2 (5 bases). This CDR3 is 14 amino acids long. Germline lookup yields CDR1 LGHNA and CDR2 YSLEER. The ends were cut back, 6 bases at V and 1 base at J, with 10 bases in the middle. The CDR3 DNA is TGCGCCAGCAGGTATAGGAGGGCCAAAAACATTCAGTACTTC. Translated, it gives CASRYRRAKNIQYF.

This chain connects TRBV14 to TRBJ1-6; 7 bases are shared with TRBD1. The CDR3 extends over 12 amino acids. Looked up from germline, CDR1 is SGHDN and CDR2 is FVKESK. V trimming: 7 bases; J trimming: 10 bases; junction bases outside the gene matches: 4. CDR3 DNA sequence: TGTGCCAGCATCCAGGGGGGGTCACCCCTCCACTTT. Its protein product is CASIQGGSPLHF.

The chain links TRBV19 to TRBJ1-5; 8 nucleotides align to TRBD1. This CDR3 spans 12 amino acids. Germline V gene sequence: CDR1 LNHDA, CDR2 SQIVND (reference sequence). The ends lost 10 bases at V and 6 bases at J; junction bases unmatched: 5. The DNA for the CDR3 is TGTGCCACACGACAGGGGCGTCAGCCCCAGCATTTT. Translated: CATRQGRQPQHF.

This rearrangement joins TRBV4-1 to TRBJ2-1, with 13 bases identical to TRBD2. This CDR3 is built from 18 residues. V shed 0 bases and J 5 bases; nucleotides not matched to a gene: 7. The V gene's germline CDR1 is MGHRA and CDR2 YSYEKL. This CDR3 reads CASSQDNPGLAGNNEQFF. In DNA, the CDR3 is TGCGCCAGCAGCCAAGATAATCCGGGACTAGCGGGGAACAATGAGCAGTTCTTC.

This chain links TRBV14 with TRBJ2-3, with D possibly called TRBD1 or TRBD2 (5 bases each). Deletions cut 4 bases from V and 0 bases from J, with 11 bases between. In germline, CDR1 is SGHDN, CDR2 FVKESK. This CDR3 region has 15 residues. CDR3 bases: TGTGCCAGCAGCCGGTGGGGGAGTAGCACAGATACGCAGTATTTT. This translates into CASSRWGSSTDTQYF. Looking up the rest from reference TRBV14 and TRBJ2-3 gives the full variable domain: EAGVTQFPSHSVIEKGQTVTLRCDPISGHDNLYWYRRVMGKEIKFLLHFVKESKQDESGMPNNRFLAERTGGTYSTLKVQPAELEDSGVYFCASSRWGSSTDTQYFGPGTRLTVL.

The chain combines TRBV7-2 with TRBJ2-1, with TRBD1 as a possible D gene (7 bases). V was shortened by 0 bases and J by 6 bases, with 12 bases between the two germline ends. CDR1 is SGHTA, CDR2 FQGNSA, per germline. This CDR3 comprises 15 residues. The CDR3, as DNA: TGTGCCAGCAGCTTAGCGGGGCAGGGGGGCAATGAGCAGTTCTTC. It specifies CASSLAGQGGNEQFF.

The chain carries TRBV5-1 and TRBJ1-1; perhaps TRBD1 as D (6 bases). V lost 2 bases and J 1 base, leaving 12 bases between the germline ends. CDR1 is SGHRS and CDR2 is YFSETQ in the germline V gene. The CDR3 has 15 amino acids. The CDR3 DNA reads as TGCGCCAGCAGCTTTTTAACAGGGCAGAACACTGAAGCTTTCTTT. Its protein is CASSFLTGQNTEAFF.

This chain uses TRBV4-1 with TRBJ1-2; D is possibly TRBD1 (6 bases). V was clipped by 0 bases and J by 1 base, with 12 bases between them. CDR1 is MGHRA and CDR2 is YSYEKL in the germline V gene. The CDR3 runs to 16 residues. The CDR3 spells CASSQDMGAINYGYTF. CDR3 DNA sequence: TGCGCCAGCAGCCAAGATATGGGGGCAATTAACTATGGCTACACCTTC.

This chain uses TRBV3-1 (or the pseudogene TRBV3-2) with TRBJ1-6, with no clear D. The CDR3 contains 18 residues. Trimming took 2 bases from V and 0 from J, leaving 14 bases between them. CDR1 and CDR2 from the germline V gene are LGHDT and YNNKEL (reference sequence). The CDR3 loop is CASSQISGLSSYNSPLHF. In DNA form, the CDR3 reads TGTGCCAGCAGCCAAATCTCCGGGCTCAGCTCCTATAATTCACCCCTCCACTTT.

The chain combines TRBV2 with TRBJ2-3; D gene unclear. The germline gives CDR1 SNHLY, CDR2 FYNNEI. The CDR3 runs 13 residues. Trimming left V 8 bases short and J 2 bases short, with 11 bases between. As DNA, the CDR3 is TGTGCCAGCGGAGACGGATACACAGATACGCAGTATTTT. Protein sequence: CASGDGYTDTQYF.

The chain couples TRBV6-2 or TRBV6-3 to TRBJ2-1; D possibly corresponds to TRBD2 (6 bases). Germline V lookup: CDR1 MNHEY, CDR2 SVGEGT. CDR3 length: 15 amino acids. Trimming removed 4 bases from V and 9 bases from J, with 19 bases in between. CDR3 bases: TGTGCCAGCAGTTTCTCGAACCAACACGGGAGTGAGCAGTTCTTC. Encoded protein: CASSFSNQHGSEQFF.

The chain carries TRBV5-4 and TRBJ1-2, with D unclear. The CDR3 length is 14 residues. Looked up from germline, CDR1 is SGHNT and CDR2 is YYREEE (reference sequence). V lost 4 bases, J lost 9 bases, and 19 bases lay in between. DNA of the CDR3: TGTGCCAGCAGCCGCCCTGCTGGGTCTTCTAGCTACACCTTC. Amino acids: CASSRPAGSSSYTF.

The chain uses TRBV18 and TRBJ2-7, with 9 nucleotides matching TRBD1. The CDR3 sequence is 13 residues long. Germline loops: CDR1 KGHSH, CDR2 LQKENI. V shed 5 bases and J 6 bases; nucleotides not matched to a gene: 5. This CDR3 is CASSADRGGEQYF. The DNA of the CDR3 is TGTGCCAGCTCAGCGGACAGGGGAGGCGAGCAGTACTTC. The full variable domain, completed using reference TRBV18 and TRBJ2-7, is NAGVMQNPRHLVRRRGQEARLRCSPMKGHSHVYWYRQLPEEGLKFMVYLQKENIIDESGMPKERFSAEFPKEGPSILRIQQVVRGDSAAYFCASSADRGGEQYFGPGTRLTVT.

Only one count was recorded for this clone. This chain joins TRBV4-1 and TRBJ2-3, with D unclear. This CDR3 comprises 13 residues. V gave up 0 bases and J gave up 5 bases, with 6 bases separating them. Per the germline V gene, CDR1 is MGHRA and CDR2 is YSYEKL. For the CDR3, the DNA is TGCGCCAGCAGCCAAGAGGCCGGAGATACGCAGTATTTT. Translated: CASSQEAGDTQYF.

The chain combines TRBV5-4 with TRBJ1-4, with TRBD1 identical over 9 bases. CDR1 SGHNT and CDR2 YYREEE come from the germline V gene (reference sequence). The CDR3 totals 15 residues. The junction had 5 bases not matched to a gene; V was cut back by 4 bases and J by 4 bases. CDR3 sequence: CASSKPTGGNEKLFF. The CDR3 nucleotides are TGTGCCAGCAGCAAGCCGACAGGGGGTAATGAAAAACTGTTTTTT.